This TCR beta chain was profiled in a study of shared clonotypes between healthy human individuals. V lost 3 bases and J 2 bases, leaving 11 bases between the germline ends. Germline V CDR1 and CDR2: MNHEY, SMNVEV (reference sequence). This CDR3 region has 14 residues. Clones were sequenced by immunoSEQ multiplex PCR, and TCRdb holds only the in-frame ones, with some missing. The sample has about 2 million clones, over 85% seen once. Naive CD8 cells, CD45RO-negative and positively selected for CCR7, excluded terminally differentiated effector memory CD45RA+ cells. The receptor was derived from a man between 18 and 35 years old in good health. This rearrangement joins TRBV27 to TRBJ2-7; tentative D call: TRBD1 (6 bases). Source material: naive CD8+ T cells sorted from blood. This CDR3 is CASSFLGQPYEQYF. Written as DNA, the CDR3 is TGTGCCAGCAGTTTCCTGGGACAACCCTACGAGCAGTACTTC.